This TCR beta chain stems from a study of T cells in Graves' hyperthyroidism and ophthalmopathy. V lost 8 bases and J lost 5; bases outside the gene matches: 1. CDR3 length: 12 residues. This clonotype was detected ten times or more. Its antigen is still unknown. Initially, at the first diagnosis of hyperthyroidism and before any ophthalmopathy symptoms, blood was sampled. Study-level points and caveats: Ophthalmopathy and stable hyperthyroidism were told apart by a 13 V-J model.

The investigators amplified TCR beta CDR3 regions from RNA transcripts. First-round RT-PCR of the TCR CDR3 relied on the HTBI primer set. Each CDR3 protein gets one entry after TCRdb re-called the multiplex PCR reads with MiXCR. The sample holds about 580,000 distinct CDR3 sequences, 11% to 15% seen once. The chain joins TRBV12-3 or TRBV12-4 to TRBJ2-7; 12 bases map to TRBD1. This TCR came from a woman under 40 with Graves' hyperthyroidism that later progressed to Graves' ophthalmopathy. The specimen sequenced was blood. DNA for the CDR3: TGTGCCAGCGGGACAGGGGGCCACGAGCAGTACTTC. It is translated as CASGTGGHEQYF.